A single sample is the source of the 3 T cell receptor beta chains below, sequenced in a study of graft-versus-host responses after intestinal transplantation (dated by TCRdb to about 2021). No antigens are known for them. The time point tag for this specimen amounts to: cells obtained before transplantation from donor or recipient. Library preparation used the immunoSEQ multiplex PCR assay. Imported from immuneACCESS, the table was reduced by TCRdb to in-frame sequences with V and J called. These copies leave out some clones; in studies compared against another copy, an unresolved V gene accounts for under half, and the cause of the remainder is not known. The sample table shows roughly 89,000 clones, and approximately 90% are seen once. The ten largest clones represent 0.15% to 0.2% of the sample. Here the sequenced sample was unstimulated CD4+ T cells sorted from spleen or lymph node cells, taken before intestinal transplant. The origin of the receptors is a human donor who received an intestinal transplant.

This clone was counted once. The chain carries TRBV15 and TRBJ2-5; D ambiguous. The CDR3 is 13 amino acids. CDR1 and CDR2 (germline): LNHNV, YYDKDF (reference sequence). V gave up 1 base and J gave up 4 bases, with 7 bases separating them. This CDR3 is CATSRAVVETQYF. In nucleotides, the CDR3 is TGTGCCACCAGCAGAGCGGTAGTAGAGACCCAGTACTTC.

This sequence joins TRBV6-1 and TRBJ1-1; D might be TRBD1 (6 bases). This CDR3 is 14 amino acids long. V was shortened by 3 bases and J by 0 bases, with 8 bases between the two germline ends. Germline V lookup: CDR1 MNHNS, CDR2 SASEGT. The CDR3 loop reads CASSDRGLNTEAFF. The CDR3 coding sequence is TGTGCCAGCAGTGATAGGGGGTTGAACACTGAAGCTTTCTTT.

For the CDR3, the DNA is TGTGCCAGCAGTTACAAGGGGGGGAAGACCCAGTACTTC. Protein sequence: CASSYKGGKTQYF. V is TRBV6-5 and J is TRBJ2-5; tentatively, D is TRBD2 (7 bases). Trimming took off 2 bases at V and 6 bases at J, with 10 bases between the two ends. Germline V lookup: CDR1 MNHEY, CDR2 SVGAGI. The CDR3 has 13 residues.